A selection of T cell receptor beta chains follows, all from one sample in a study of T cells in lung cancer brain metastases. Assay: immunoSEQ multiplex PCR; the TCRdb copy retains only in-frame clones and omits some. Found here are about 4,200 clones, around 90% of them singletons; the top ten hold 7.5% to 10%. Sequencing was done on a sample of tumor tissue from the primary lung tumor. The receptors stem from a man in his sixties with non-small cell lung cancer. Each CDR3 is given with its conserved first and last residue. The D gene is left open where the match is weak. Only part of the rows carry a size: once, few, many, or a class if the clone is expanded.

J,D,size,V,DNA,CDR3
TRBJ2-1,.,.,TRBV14,TGTGCCAGCAGCCAAGTAAATGAGCAGTTCTTC,CASSQVNEQFF
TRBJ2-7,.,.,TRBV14,TGTGCCAGCAGCCACGGTAACAGACCTTACGAGCAGTACTTC,CASSHGNRPYEQYF
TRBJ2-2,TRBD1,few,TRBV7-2,TGTGCCAGCGGCGGGACAGGGGGGGCCGGGGAGCTGTTTTTT,CASGGTGGAGELFF
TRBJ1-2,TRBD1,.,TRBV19,TGTGCCAGTAGTATAGTGGGGACAGGAGCTAACTATGGCTACACCTTC,CASSIVGTGANYGYTF
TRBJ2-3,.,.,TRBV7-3,TGTGCCAGCAGCCTGACGAGTACTAGCACAGATACGCAGTATTTT,CASSLTSTSTDTQYF
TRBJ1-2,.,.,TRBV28,TGTGCCAGCACAGGGATTTATAGCTATGGCTACACCTTC,CASTGIYSYGYTF
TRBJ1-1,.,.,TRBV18,TGTGCCAGCTCCACCAAGGGGTCGGACACTGAAGCTTTCTTT,CASSTKGSDTEAFF
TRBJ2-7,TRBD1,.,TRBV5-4,TGTGCCAGCAGCCAACGACAGGGGGGATCCTACGAGCAGTACTTC,CASSQRQGGSYEQYF
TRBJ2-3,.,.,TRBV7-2,TGTGCCAGTAGCTTAGACGGGCCGTTAGATACGCAGTATTTT,CASSLDGPLDTQYF
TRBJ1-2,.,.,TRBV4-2,TGTGCCAGCAGCCAAGTAGACGTGCAAGGCTACACCTTC,CASSQVDVQGYTF
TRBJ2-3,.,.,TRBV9,TGTGCCAGCAGCCATAGGACGGCCAAGAGCACAGATACGCAGTATTTT,CASSHRTAKSTDTQYF
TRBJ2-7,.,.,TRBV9,TGTGCCAGCAGCTTCGGCTGGGTCGAGCAGTACTTC,CASSFGWVEQYF
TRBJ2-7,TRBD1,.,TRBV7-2,TGTGCCAGCAGCGCGACAGGGGTAGGTCAAGACGAGCAGTACTTC,CASSATGVGQDEQYF
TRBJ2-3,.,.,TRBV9,TGTGCCAGCGTACCAATTCTCTCCGGCACAGATACGCAGTATTTT,CASVPILSGTDTQYF
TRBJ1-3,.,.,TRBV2,TGTGCCAGCAGTGATGATAAGGCCGGTGGAAACACCATATATTTT,CASSDDKAGGNTIYF
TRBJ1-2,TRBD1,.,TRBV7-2,TGTGCCAGCAGCGCGACCGGAACAGGGGGCTTTTGGGGCTACACCTTC,CASSATGTGGFWGYTF
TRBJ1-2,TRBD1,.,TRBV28,TGTGCCAGCAGCAAACCGGTGGGACAGTCCGGTGGCTACACCTTC,CASSKPVGQSGGYTF
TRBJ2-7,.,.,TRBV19,TGTGCCAGTAGTTCCACAGGGCCCCTGACCTACGAGCAGTACTTC,CASSSTGPLTYEQYF
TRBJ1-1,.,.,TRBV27,TGTGCCAGCAGTGTTCGGAGGGAACTCGAAGCTTTCTTT,CASSVRRELEAFF
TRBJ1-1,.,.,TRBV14,TGTGCCAGCAGCCAAGGTCAACACACTGAAGCTTTCTTT,CASSQGQHTEAFF
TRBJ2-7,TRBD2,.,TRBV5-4,TGTGCCAGCAGCTTAACGGGGGGCTACGAGCAGTACTTC,CASSLTGGYEQYF
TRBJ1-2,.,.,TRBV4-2,TGTGCCAGCACCTCCGGCAGCCTAGTCTATGGCTACACCTTC,CASTSGSLVYGYTF
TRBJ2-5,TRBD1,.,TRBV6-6,TGTGCCAGCCGTCTGGACAGGGTCGAGACCCAGTACTTC,CASRLDRVETQYF
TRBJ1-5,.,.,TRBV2,TGTGCCAGCAGTCCCTCAGGGCGTAGCAATCAGCCCCAGCATTTT,CASSPSGRSNQPQHF
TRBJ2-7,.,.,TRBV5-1,TGCGCCAGCAGCCGAGACTCGAACTCCTACGAGCAGTACTTC,CASSRDSNSYEQYF
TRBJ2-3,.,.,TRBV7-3,TGTGCCAGCAGCCCGGCGAATTTCCCAGATACGCAGTATTTT,CASSPANFPDTQYF
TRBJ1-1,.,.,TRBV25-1,TGTGCCAGCAGTGATTGGGGAGTAACGGCTTTCTTT,CASSDWGVTAFF
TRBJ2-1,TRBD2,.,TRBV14,TGTGCCAGCAGCCAAGAACTAGCGTCTGAGCAGTTCTTC,CASSQELASEQFF
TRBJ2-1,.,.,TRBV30,TGTGCCTGGAGTCCGGCGGCCGATGGGGAGCAGTTCTTC,CAWSPAADGEQFF
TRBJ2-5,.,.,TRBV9,TGTGCCCCCGGGAGAAACAACCAAGAGACCCAGTACTTC,CAPGRNNQETQYF
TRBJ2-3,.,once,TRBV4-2,TGTGCCAGCACCCCTCGCGGGGAGTACACAGATACGCAGTATTTT,CASTPRGEYTDTQYF
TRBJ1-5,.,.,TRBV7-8,TGTGCCAGCAGCTTCGGACGAGGGAATCAGCCCCAGCATTTT,CASSFGRGNQPQHF
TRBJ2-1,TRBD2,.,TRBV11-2,TGTGCCAGCACCTCACCGACTAGCGGGAGAATGTATGAGCAGTTCTTC,CASTSPTSGRMYEQFF
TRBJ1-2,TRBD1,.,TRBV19,TGTGCCAGCCGGTCAAAGACAGGGGAGTACTATGGCTACACCTTC,CASRSKTGEYYGYTF
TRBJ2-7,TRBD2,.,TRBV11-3,TGTGCCAGCAGCGGGGGACTAGCGGGCAATATTGCCTACGAGCAGTACTTC,CASSGGLAGNIAYEQYF
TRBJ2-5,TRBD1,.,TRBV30,TGTGCCTGGACCGGACAGGTGAAGTACCAAGAGACCCAGTACTTC,CAWTGQVKYQETQYF
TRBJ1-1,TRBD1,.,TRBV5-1,TGCGCCAGCAGCTTCGGACAGGGAATGAACACTGAAGCTTTCTTT,CASSFGQGMNTEAFF
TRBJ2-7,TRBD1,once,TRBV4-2,TGTGCCAGCAGTGTATCATACCGGGACAGCTCCTACGAGCAGTACTTC,CASSVSYRDSSYEQYF
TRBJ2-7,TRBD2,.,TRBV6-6,TGTGCCAGCAGTTACTCGGCGGGAGGGTCCTACGAGCAGTACTTC,CASSYSAGGSYEQYF
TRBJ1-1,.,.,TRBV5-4,TGTGCCAGCAGCCCGGGACTCTTGAACACTGAAGCTTTCTTT,CASSPGLLNTEAFF
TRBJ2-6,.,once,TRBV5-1,TGCGCCAGCAGCTCCGTGGGGGATGGATCTTCCGGGGCCAACGTCCTGACTTTC,CASSSVGDGSSGANVLTF
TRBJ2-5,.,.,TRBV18,TGTGCCAGCTCACCAGGAGGAACGGGGGCCAAAGAGACCCAGTACTTC,CASSPGGTGAKETQYF
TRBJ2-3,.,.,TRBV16,TGTGCCAGCAGCCAATTTGTTGCTGGGGGAGATACGCAGTATTTT,CASSQFVAGGDTQYF